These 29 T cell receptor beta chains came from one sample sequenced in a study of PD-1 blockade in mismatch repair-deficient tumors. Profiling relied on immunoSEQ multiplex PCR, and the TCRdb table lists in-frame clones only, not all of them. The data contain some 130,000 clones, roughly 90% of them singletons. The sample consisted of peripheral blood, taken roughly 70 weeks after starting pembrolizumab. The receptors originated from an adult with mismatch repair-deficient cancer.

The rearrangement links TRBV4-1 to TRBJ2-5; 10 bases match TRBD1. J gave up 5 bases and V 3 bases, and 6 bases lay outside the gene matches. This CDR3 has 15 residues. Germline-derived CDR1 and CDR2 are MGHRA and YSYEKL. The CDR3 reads CASSQGQGRLETQYF. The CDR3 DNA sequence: TGCGCCAGCAGCCAGGGACAGGGGCGGTTGGAGACCCAGTACTTC.

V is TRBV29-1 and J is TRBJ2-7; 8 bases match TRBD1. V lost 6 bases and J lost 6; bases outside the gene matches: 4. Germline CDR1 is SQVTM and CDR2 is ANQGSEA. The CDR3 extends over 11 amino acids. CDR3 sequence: CSVETGVEQYF. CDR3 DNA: TGCAGCGTGGAGACAGGGGTCGAGCAGTACTTC.

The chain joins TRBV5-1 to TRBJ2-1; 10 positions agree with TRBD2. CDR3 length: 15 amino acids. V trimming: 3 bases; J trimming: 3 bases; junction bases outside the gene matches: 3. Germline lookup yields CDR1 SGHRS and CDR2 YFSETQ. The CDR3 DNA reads TGCGCCAGCAGCTGGGTAGCGGGAGGCTACAATGAGCAGTTCTTC. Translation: CASSWVAGGYNEQFF.

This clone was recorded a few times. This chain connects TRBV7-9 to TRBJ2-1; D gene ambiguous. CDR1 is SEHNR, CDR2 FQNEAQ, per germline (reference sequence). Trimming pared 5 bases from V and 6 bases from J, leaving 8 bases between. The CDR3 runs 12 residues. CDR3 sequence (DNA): TGTGCCAGCAGCGTTGGGTCCAATGAGCAGTTCTTC. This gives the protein CASSVGSNEQFF.

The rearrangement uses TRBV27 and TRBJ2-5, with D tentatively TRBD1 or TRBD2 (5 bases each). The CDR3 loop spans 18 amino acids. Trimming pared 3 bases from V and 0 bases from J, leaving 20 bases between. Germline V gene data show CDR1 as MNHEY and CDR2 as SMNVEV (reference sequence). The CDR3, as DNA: TGTGCCAGCAGTTTGGTGAAAAAGGGACGGTTGTACCAAGAGACCCAGTACTTC. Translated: CASSLVKKGRLYQETQYF.

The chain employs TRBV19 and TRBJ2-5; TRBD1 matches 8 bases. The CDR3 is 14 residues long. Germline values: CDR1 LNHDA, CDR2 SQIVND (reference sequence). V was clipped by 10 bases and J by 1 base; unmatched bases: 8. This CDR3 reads CATSSDRVQETQYF. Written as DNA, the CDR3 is TGTGCCACCTCGTCGGACAGGGTCCAAGAGACCCAGTACTTC.

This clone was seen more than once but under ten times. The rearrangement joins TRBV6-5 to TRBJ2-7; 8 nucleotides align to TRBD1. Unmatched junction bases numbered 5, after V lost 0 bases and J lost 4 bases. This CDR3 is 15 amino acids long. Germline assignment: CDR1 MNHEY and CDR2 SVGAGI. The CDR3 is CASSYSSGGAYEQYF. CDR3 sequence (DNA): TGTGCCAGCAGTTACTCCTCAGGGGGCGCGTACGAGCAGTACTTC.

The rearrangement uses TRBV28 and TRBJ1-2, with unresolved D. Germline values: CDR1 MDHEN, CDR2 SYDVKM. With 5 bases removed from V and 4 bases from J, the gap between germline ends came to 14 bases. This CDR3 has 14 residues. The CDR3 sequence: CASSPTGRPYGYTF. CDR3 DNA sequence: TGTGCCAGCAGTCCCACGGGCCGGCCCTATGGCTACACCTTC.

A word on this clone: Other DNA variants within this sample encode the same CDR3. CDR3: CASSVAGDSYNEQFF. CDR3 nucleotides: TGTGCCAGCAGCGTAGCGGGAGACTCCTACAATGAGCAGTTCTTC. J is TRBJ2-1 and V is TRBV9, with TRBD2 as a possible D gene (6 bases). This CDR3 is built from 15 residues. Germline V gene sequence: CDR1 SGDLS, CDR2 YYNGEE. V lost 0 bases, J lost 0 bases, and 7 bases lay in between.

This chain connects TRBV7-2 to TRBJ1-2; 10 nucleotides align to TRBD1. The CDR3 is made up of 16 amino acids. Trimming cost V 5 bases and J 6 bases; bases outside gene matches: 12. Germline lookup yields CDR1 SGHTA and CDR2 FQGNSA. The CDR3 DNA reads TGTGCCAGCAGCCCCGGGACAGGGGCCGCGGGTAATGGCTACACCTTC. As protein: CASSPGTGAAGNGYTF.

CDR3 bases: TGTGCCAGTAGTACCAGGGACGGGAACACTGAAGCTTTCTTT. Protein: CASSTRDGNTEAFF. V is TRBV19 and J is TRBJ1-1; possible D gene TRBD1, 5 bases. V gave up 4 bases and J gave up 1 base, with 10 bases separating them. The CDR3 sequence is 14 residues long. Germline V lookup: CDR1 LNHDA, CDR2 SQIVND (reference sequence).

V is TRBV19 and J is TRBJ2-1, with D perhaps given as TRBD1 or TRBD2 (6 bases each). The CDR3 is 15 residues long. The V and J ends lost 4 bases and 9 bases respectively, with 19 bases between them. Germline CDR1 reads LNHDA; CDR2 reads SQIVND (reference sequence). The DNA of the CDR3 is TGTGCCAGTAGTAAACCCCGGAGGGGGGCAGGTGAGCAGTTCTTC. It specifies CASSKPRRGAGEQFF.

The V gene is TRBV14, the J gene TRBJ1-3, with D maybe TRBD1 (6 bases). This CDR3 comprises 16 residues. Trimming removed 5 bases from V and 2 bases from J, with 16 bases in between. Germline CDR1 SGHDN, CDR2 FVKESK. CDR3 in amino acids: CASSGRGLAAGNTIYF. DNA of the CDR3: TGTGCCAGCAGCGGTCGGGGGCTAGCGGCTGGAAACACCATATATTTT.

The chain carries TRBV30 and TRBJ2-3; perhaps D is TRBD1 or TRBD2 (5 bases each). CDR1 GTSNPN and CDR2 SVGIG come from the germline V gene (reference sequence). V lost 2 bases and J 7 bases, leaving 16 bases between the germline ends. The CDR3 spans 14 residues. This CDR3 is CAWSTYRDAYTQYF. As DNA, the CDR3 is TGTGCCTGGAGTACGTACCGGGACGCTTATACGCAGTATTTT.

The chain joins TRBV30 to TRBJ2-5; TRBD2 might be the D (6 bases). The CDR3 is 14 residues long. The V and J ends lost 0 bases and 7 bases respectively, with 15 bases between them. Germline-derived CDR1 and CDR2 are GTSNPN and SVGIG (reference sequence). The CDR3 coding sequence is TGTGCCTGGAGTGTACTGGGCGGGAAAGGGACCCAGTACTTC. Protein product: CAWSVLGGKGTQYF.

The CDR3 protein is CASSQVGTGADTQYF. The CDR3 DNA is TGCGCCAGCAGCCAAGTTGGGACAGGGGCAGATACGCAGTATTTT. The V gene is TRBV4-1, the J gene TRBJ2-3, with 10 bases matching TRBD1. This CDR3 is built from 15 residues. The J segment lost 4 bases and the V segment lost 1 base, leaving 2 bases of the junction unmatched. Germline values: CDR1 MGHRA, CDR2 YSYEKL.

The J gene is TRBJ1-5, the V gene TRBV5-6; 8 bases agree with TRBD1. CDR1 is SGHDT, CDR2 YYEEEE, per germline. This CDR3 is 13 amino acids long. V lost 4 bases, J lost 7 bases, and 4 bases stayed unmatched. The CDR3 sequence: CASSRRGLQPQHF. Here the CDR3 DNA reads TGTGCCAGCAGCCGCAGGGGGCTCCAGCCCCAGCATTTT.

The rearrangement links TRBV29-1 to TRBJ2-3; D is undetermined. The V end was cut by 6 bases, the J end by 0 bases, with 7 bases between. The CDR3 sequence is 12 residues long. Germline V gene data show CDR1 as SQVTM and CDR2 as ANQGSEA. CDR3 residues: CSVSTSTDTQYF. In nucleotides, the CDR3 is TGCAGCGTGTCGACTAGCACAGATACGCAGTATTTT.

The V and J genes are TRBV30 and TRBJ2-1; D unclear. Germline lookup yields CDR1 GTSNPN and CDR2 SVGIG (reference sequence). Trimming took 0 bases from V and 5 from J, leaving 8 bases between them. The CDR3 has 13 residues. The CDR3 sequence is CAWSVRLDNEQFF. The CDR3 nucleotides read TGTGCCTGGAGTGTACGGCTCGACAATGAGCAGTTCTTC.

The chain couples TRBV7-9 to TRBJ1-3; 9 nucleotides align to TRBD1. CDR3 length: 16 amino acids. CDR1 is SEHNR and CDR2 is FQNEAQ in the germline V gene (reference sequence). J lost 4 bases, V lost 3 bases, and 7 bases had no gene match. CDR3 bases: TGTGCCAGCAGCTTCACAGGGGGCGCTGGGGGAAACACCATATATTTT. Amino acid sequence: CASSFTGGAGGNTIYF.

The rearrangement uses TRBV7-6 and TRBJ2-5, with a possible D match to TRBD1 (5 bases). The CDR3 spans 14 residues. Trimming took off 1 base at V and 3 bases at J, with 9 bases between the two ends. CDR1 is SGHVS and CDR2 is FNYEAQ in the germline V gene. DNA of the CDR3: TGTGCCAGCAGCTTAGTGGGCAGGGAAGAGACCCAGTACTTC. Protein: CASSLVGREETQYF. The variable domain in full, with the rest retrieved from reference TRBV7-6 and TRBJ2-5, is GAGVSQSPRYKVTKRGQDVALRCDPISGHVSLYWYRQALGQGPEFLTYFNYEAQQDKSGLPNDRFSAERPEGSISTLTIQRTEQRDSAMYRCASSLVGREETQYFGPGTRLLVL.

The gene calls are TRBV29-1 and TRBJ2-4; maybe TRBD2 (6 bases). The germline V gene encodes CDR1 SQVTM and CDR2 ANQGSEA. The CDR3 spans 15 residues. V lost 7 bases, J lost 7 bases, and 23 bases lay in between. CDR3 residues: CSGVRTTPAGNIQYF. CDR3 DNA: TGCAGCGGCGTCAGGACCACACCGGCGGGGAACATTCAGTACTTC. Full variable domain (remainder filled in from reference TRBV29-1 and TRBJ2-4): SAVISQKPSRDICQRGTSLTIQCQVDSQVTMMFWYRQQPGQSLTLIATANQGSEATYESGFVIDKFPISRPNLTFSTLTVSNMSPEDSSIYLCSGVRTTPAGNIQYFGAGTRLSVL.

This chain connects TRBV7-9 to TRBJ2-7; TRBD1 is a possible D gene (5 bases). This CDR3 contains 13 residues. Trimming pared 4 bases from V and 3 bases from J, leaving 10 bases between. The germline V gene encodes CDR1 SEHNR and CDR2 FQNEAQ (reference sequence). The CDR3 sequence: CASSSQENYEQYF. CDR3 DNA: TGTGCCAGCAGCTCACAGGAGAACTACGAGCAGTACTTC.

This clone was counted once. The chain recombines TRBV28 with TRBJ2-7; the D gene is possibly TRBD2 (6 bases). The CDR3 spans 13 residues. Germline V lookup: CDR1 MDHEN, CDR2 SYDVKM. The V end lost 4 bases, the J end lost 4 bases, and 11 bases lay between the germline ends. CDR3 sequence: CASSSRERYEQYF. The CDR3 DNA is TGTGCCAGCAGTTCCCGGGAGAGGTACGAGCAGTACTTC.

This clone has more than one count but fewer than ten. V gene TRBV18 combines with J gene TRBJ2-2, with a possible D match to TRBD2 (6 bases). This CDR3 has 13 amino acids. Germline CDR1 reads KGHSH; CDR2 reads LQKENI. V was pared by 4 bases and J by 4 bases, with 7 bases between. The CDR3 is CASSRDFTGELFF. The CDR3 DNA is TGTGCCAGCTCACGGGACTTCACCGGGGAGCTGTTTTTT.

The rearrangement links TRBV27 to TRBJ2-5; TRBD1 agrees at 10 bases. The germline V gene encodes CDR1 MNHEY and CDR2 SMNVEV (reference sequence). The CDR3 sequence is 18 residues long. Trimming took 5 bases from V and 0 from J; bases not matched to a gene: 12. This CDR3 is CASSTRDRGGKYQETQYF. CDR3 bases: TGTGCCAGCAGTACCCGGGACAGGGGCGGAAAGTACCAAGAGACCCAGTACTTC.

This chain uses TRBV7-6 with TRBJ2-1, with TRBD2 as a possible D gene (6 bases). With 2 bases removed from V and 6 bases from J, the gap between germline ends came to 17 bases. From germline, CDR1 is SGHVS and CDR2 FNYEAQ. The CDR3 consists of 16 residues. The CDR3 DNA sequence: TGTGCCAGCAGCTTAAGCTACGGCGGGGCCTTCAATGAGCAGTTCTTC. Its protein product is CASSLSYGGAFNEQFF.

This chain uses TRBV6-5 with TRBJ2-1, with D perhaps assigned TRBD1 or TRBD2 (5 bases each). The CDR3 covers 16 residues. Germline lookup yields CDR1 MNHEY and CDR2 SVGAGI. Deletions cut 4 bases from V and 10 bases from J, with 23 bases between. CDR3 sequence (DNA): TGTGCCAGCAGTTTCTCGGGGCTTACGGCCCAGCGGGAGCAGTTCTTC. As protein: CASSFSGLTAQREQFF.

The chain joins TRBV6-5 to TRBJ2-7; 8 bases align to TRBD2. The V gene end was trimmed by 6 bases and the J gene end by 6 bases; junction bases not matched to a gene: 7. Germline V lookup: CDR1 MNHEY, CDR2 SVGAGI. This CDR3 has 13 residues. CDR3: CASSWGLGSEQYF. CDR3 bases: TGTGCCAGCAGCTGGGGACTAGGTAGCGAGCAGTACTTC.